The present T cell receptor beta chain was sequenced within a study of CD4 and CD8 cells across lung adenocarcinoma regions. This clonotype was recorded at least ten times. Localized lung adenocarcinoma, a non-small cell lung cancer, affected the donors. TCRdb used MiXCR to reprocess the PCR reads, holding one entry per CDR3 protein. The sample lists thousands of distinct CDR3 sequences; about 50% were seen once. Germline values: CDR1 MNHEY, CDR2 SVGAGI. The CDR3 totals 16 residues. V was shortened by 0 bases and J by 2 bases, with 13 bases between the two germline ends. The TCR originated in a male donor with lung adenocarcinoma. The CD4 and CD8 labels of this study may be unreliable. Sequenced input: CD8+ T cells from the center of a lung tumor. The J gene is TRBJ2-5, the V gene TRBV6-5; D gene ambiguous. CDR3 sequence: CASSYSPVKAQETQYF. The CDR3 bases are TGTGCCAGCAGTTACTCCCCCGTGAAGGCTCAAGAGACCCAGTACTTC.